The present T cell receptor beta chain was sequenced within a study of cytomegalovirus exposure and HLA in healthy donors (dated by TCRdb to about 2017). The study in broad terms: According to a later analysis, the roughly 120 validation repertoires were produced on the same platform as the approximately 620 repertoires of the first cohort. The study was designed to test whether signatures of past pathogen exposure could be identified by cataloging public T cell receptors. A separate validation cohort of approximately 130 different subjects was used in addition to the roughly 670-subject first cohort. To predict cytomegalovirus infection status, the study brought together high-throughput TCR immunosequencing, statistical association of individual TCRs with disease status, and machine learning.

The donors belonged to the validation cohort of over a hundred subjects, which was separate from the 666-subject first cohort. General conclusions and limits of the study: All 120 or so repertoires were used to score co-occurrence in the validation cohort in a later analysis, because that analysis had no HLA typing for the cohort. Cytomegalovirus status was reported to be diagnosed by the classifier with high specificity and sensitivity in both the original and validation cohorts. The authors suggested that the approach could potentially be generalized to other disease states and immunological phenotypes. In the study, 150 to 200 TCR beta chains were listed as associated with cytomegalovirus. In vitro tests confirmed that a few of the cytomegalovirus-associated TCR beta chains recognize cytomegalovirus antigens. Most TCR sequences were seen in very few donors, while some public TCRs were found in many individuals. In a later analysis, TCRs clustered in the first cohort were found to also tend to co-occur in the 120 validation repertoires, with 90% to 95% of cluster scores above 0.

Libraries were built with the immunoSEQ multiplex PCR assay. The original methods were these. To diagnose cytomegalovirus status from the catalog of TCR beta chain sequences, a statistical classification framework was built. TCRdb took this table from immuneACCESS and kept in-frame rearrangements with V and J called. Such tables lack part of the clones; where checked against another copy, unresolved V genes explain under half of the gap, and the rest is unexplained. The V and J calls and clone size were taken over from that table, and D and trimming were inferred from the DNA. This sample has 150,000 to 250,000 clones in its table, and 80% to 90% of those were observed once. The ten biggest clones cover 0.95% to 1.5% of the sample. On this clone itself: Which antigen it targets is not known. No base quality information exists; no much larger clone differs at one position.

The sequenced material came from PBMCs. This TCR came from a woman aged 25 to 39 in good health and CMV-seronegative.

CDR3 loop: CASSLEGAKLNTEAFF. Read as DNA, the sequence is TGCGCCAGCAGCTTGGAGGGGGCGAAATTGAACACTGAAGCTTTCTTT. The rearranged segments are TRBV5-1 and TRBJ1-1, and TRBD1 matches 7 of the central bases. Measured from the cysteine to the phenylalanine, the CDR3 is 16 residues long. Only the CDR3 portion is preserved as DNA: 48 bases, with reading frame beginning at the first base. The germline V gene sets CDR1 to SGHRS and CDR2 to YFSETQ. V is pruned by 0 bases and J by 0 bases, leaving 5 bases of the junction without a gene match.